This is a list of T cell receptor beta chains from one sample in a study of shared clonotypes between healthy human individuals. Assay used: immunoSEQ multiplex PCR; TCRdb lists only in-frame clones, some missing. The sample yields about 490,000 clones, over 65% seen once. The sequenced sample consisted of PBMCs. These receptor sequences come from a middle-aged woman in good health. Some clones in this sample may be carry-over from other donors' samples. The CDR3 runs from the conserved cysteine through the conserved F or W. The D gene is left open where the match is weak. Size tells how often a clone was seen (once, few, many) or the class of an expanded clone, and some rows leave it out.

v_gene: TRBV6-1; abundance: many; d_gene: NA; len: 16; j_gene: TRBJ2-1; CDR3aa: CASSVLQGPSDNEQFF; CDR3nt: TGTGCCAGCAGTGTCCTCCAGGGCCCATCGGACAATGAGCAGTTCTTC
v_gene: TRBV30; abundance: NA; d_gene: TRBD2; len: 15; j_gene: TRBJ2-7; CDR3aa: CAWSAPGTTAYEQYF; CDR3nt: TGTGCCTGGAGTGCGCCCGGGACTACTGCCTACGAGCAGTACTTC
v_gene: TRBV4-2; abundance: few; d_gene: TRBD1; len: 15; j_gene: TRBJ1-2; CDR3aa: CASRPNRQGAGGYTF; CDR3nt: TGTGCCAGCAGGCCGAATAGACAGGGGGCGGGAGGCTACACCTTC
v_gene: TRBV5-4; abundance: many; d_gene: TRBD1; len: 13; j_gene: TRBJ2-1; CDR3aa: CASSRTGVGEQFF; CDR3nt: TGTGCCAGCAGCCGGACAGGGGTGGGTGAGCAGTTCTTC
v_gene: TRBV6-1; abundance: once; d_gene: NA; len: 15; j_gene: TRBJ1-5; CDR3aa: CASLKGDYSNQPQHF; CDR3nt: TGTGCCAGCTTAAAGGGGGATTATAGCAATCAGCCCCAGCATTTT
v_gene: TRBV4-3; abundance: few; d_gene: NA; len: 13; j_gene: TRBJ2-7; CDR3aa: CASSQDPMGEQYF; CDR3nt: TGCGCCAGCAGCCAAGATCCCATGGGCGAGCAGTACTTC
v_gene: TRBV10-3; abundance: NA; d_gene: NA; len: 14; j_gene: TRBJ2-1; CDR3aa: CAISESLVGAEQFF; CDR3nt: TGTGCCATCAGTGAGTCGTTGGTGGGGGCTGAGCAGTTCTTC
v_gene: TRBV28; abundance: NA; d_gene: NA; len: 12; j_gene: TRBJ1-1; CDR3aa: CASSRGYTEAFF; CDR3nt: TGTGCCAGCAGCCGGGGTTACACTGAAGCTTTCTTT
v_gene: TRBV19; abundance: NA; d_gene: NA; len: 16; j_gene: TRBJ1-5; CDR3aa: CASSIERFYSNQPQHF; CDR3nt: TGTGCCAGTAGTATAGAGAGGTTTTATAGCAATCAGCCCCAGCATTTT
v_gene: TRBV4-2; abundance: NA; d_gene: NA; len: 13; j_gene: TRBJ2-1; CDR3aa: CASSPGFGDEQFF; CDR3nt: TGTGCCAGCAGCCCGGGTTTTGGGGATGAGCAGTTCTTC
v_gene: TRBV6-4; abundance: once; d_gene: TRBD1; len: 16; j_gene: TRBJ2-1; CDR3aa: CASSDLAGTGPSEQFF; CDR3nt: TGTGCCAGCAGTGACTTAGCCGGGACAGGGCCCTCTGAGCAGTTCTTC
v_gene: TRBV28; abundance: once; d_gene: TRBD1; len: 13; j_gene: TRBJ2-1; CDR3aa: CASSPTDRDEQFF; CDR3nt: TGTGCCAGCAGTCCCACCGACAGGGATGAGCAGTTCTTC
v_gene: TRBV7-3; abundance: NA; d_gene: NA; len: 14; j_gene: TRBJ2-2; CDR3aa: CASSWTTNTGELFF; CDR3nt: TGTGCCAGCAGCTGGACTACGAACACCGGGGAGCTGTTTTTT
v_gene: TRBV6-1; abundance: NA; d_gene: NA; len: 15; j_gene: TRBJ2-1; CDR3aa: CASSEGRQGTNEQFF; CDR3nt: TGTGCCAGCAGTGAGGGGCGCCAGGGTACGAATGAGCAGTTCTTC
v_gene: TRBV5-4; abundance: few; d_gene: NA; len: 14; j_gene: TRBJ2-7; CDR3aa: CASSGGGRSDEQYF; CDR3nt: TGTGCCAGCAGCGGTGGAGGGAGAAGCGACGAGCAGTACTTC
v_gene: TRBV2; abundance: NA; d_gene: TRBD1; len: 15; j_gene: TRBJ1-1; CDR3aa: CASSLQGFLNTEAFF; CDR3nt: TGTGCCAGCAGTTTACAGGGGTTTCTGAACACTGAAGCTTTCTTT
v_gene: TRBV5-8; abundance: NA; d_gene: NA; len: 16; j_gene: TRBJ2-5; CDR3aa: CASSPGRRADQETQYF; CDR3nt: TGTGCCAGCAGCCCCGGCCGACGAGCAGATCAAGAGACCCAGTACTTC
v_gene: TRBV5-4; abundance: NA; d_gene: TRBD1; len: 14; j_gene: TRBJ2-3; CDR3aa: CASSRTGSPDTQYF; CDR3nt: TGTGCCAGCAGCCGGACAGGGTCCCCAGATACGCAGTATTTT
v_gene: TRBV11-2; abundance: NA; d_gene: NA; len: 13; j_gene: TRBJ2-3; CDR3aa: CASSLVSPDTQYF; CDR3nt: TGTGCCAGCAGCTTAGTTAGCCCAGATACGCAGTATTTT
v_gene: TRBV10-3; abundance: NA; d_gene: NA; len: 13; j_gene: TRBJ2-1; CDR3aa: CAISESTMYEQFF; CDR3nt: TGTGCCATCAGTGAGTCGACTATGTATGAGCAGTTCTTC
v_gene: TRBV30; abundance: once; d_gene: NA; len: 15; j_gene: TRBJ2-3; CDR3aa: CAWSVGQVSTDTQYF; CDR3nt: TGTGCCTGGAGTGTAGGGCAGGTTAGCACAGATACGCAGTATTTT
v_gene: TRBV4-2; abundance: NA; d_gene: NA; len: 16; j_gene: TRBJ2-2; CDR3aa: CASSYAGTLFTGELFF; CDR3nt: TGTGCCAGCAGCTATGCCGGGACCCTGTTCACCGGGGAGCTGTTTTTT
v_gene: TRBV28; abundance: few; d_gene: NA; len: 17; j_gene: TRBJ1-2; CDR3aa: CASSSPKAVKDIDGYTF; CDR3nt: TGTGCCAGCAGTTCCCCGAAGGCGGTAAAGGACATCGATGGCTACACCTTC
v_gene: TRBV25-1; abundance: few; d_gene: NA; len: 13; j_gene: TRBJ2-3; CDR3aa: CASSSRGTDTQYF; CDR3nt: TGTGCCAGCAGTTCCAGGGGCACAGATACGCAGTATTTT
v_gene: TRBV5-5; abundance: NA; d_gene: TRBD1; len: 14; j_gene: TRBJ1-2; CDR3aa: CASSKDRGRWGYTF; CDR3nt: TGTGCCAGCAGCAAGGACAGGGGGCGATGGGGCTACACCTTC
v_gene: TRBV4-2; abundance: NA; d_gene: NA; len: 14; j_gene: TRBJ1-1; CDR3aa: CASSQDLADAEAFF; CDR3nt: TGTGCCAGCAGCCAAGATCTGGCAGATGCTGAAGCTTTCTTT
v_gene: TRBV10-2; abundance: NA; d_gene: NA; len: 14; j_gene: TRBJ1-4; CDR3aa: CASSESSANEKLFF; CDR3nt: TGCGCCAGCAGTGAGTCGTCGGCTAATGAAAAACTGTTTTTT
v_gene: TRBV10-3; abundance: NA; d_gene: TRBD2; len: 16; j_gene: TRBJ2-3; CDR3aa: CAISGTSGLQGDTQYF; CDR3nt: TGTGCCATCAGTGGGACTAGCGGGTTGCAGGGAGATACGCAGTATTTT
v_gene: TRBV5-4; abundance: NA; d_gene: NA; len: 15; j_gene: TRBJ2-7; CDR3aa: CASSLTGSSSYEQYF; CDR3nt: TGTGCCAGCAGCCTGACGGGATCCAGCTCCTACGAGCAGTACTTC
v_gene: TRBV18; abundance: few; d_gene: NA; len: 13; j_gene: TRBJ1-1; CDR3aa: CASSSESNTEAFF; CDR3nt: TGTGCCAGCTCAAGTGAATCGAACACTGAAGCTTTCTTT
v_gene: TRBV18; abundance: NA; d_gene: TRBD1; len: 12; j_gene: TRBJ2-7; CDR3aa: CASSPRDRKQYF; CDR3nt: TGTGCCAGCTCCCCGAGGGACAGAAAACAGTACTTC
v_gene: TRBV2; abundance: few; d_gene: TRBD1; len: 14; j_gene: TRBJ2-3; CDR3aa: CASNDRGFEDTQYF; CDR3nt: TGTGCCAGCAACGACAGGGGGTTCGAGGATACGCAGTATTTT
v_gene: TRBV28; abundance: NA; d_gene: TRBD2; len: 14; j_gene: TRBJ2-7; CDR3aa: CASTPGGRPYEQYF; CDR3nt: TGTGCCAGCACCCCGGGAGGCCGCCCCTACGAGCAGTACTTC
v_gene: TRBV19; abundance: NA; d_gene: TRBD2; len: 15; j_gene: TRBJ2-3; CDR3aa: CASSTRSGGADTQYF; CDR3nt: TGTGCCAGTAGTACCCGAAGTGGGGGGGCAGATACGCAGTATTTT
v_gene: TRBV10-3; abundance: NA; d_gene: NA; len: 12; j_gene: TRBJ1-1; CDR3aa: CAISEQAEGAFF; CDR3nt: TGTGCCATCAGTGAACAGGCTGAGGGAGCTTTCTTT
v_gene: TRBV6-1; abundance: NA; d_gene: TRBD2; len: 17; j_gene: TRBJ2-7; CDR3aa: CASSELLAGGYRYEQYF; CDR3nt: TGTGCCAGCAGTGAATTGCTAGCGGGAGGATATCGGTACGAGCAGTACTTC
v_gene: TRBV9; abundance: once; d_gene: NA; len: 14; j_gene: TRBJ2-2; CDR3aa: CASSVEPYTGELFF; CDR3nt: TGTGCCAGCAGCGTAGAGCCATACACCGGGGAGCTGTTTTTT
v_gene: TRBV6-5; abundance: NA; d_gene: NA; len: 14; j_gene: TRBJ2-3; CDR3aa: CASRQTGNTDTQYF; CDR3nt: TGTGCCAGCAGACAAACAGGGAACACAGATACGCAGTATTTT
v_gene: TRBV5-4; abundance: NA; d_gene: TRBD1; len: 13; j_gene: TRBJ2-1; CDR3aa: CASSFPQGEEQFF; CDR3nt: TGTGCCAGCAGCTTTCCCCAGGGGGAAGAGCAGTTCTTC
v_gene: TRBV7-9; abundance: once; d_gene: NA; len: 16; j_gene: TRBJ1-4; CDR3aa: CASSVGTPTTNEKLFF; CDR3nt: TGTGCCAGCAGCGTCGGGACACCAACAACTAATGAAAAACTGTTTTTT
v_gene: TRBV27; abundance: NA; d_gene: TRBD2; len: 18; j_gene: TRBJ2-4; CDR3aa: CASRRGGLAGGTKNIQYF; CDR3nt: TGTGCCAGCAGGCGCGGAGGACTAGCGGGGGGGACCAAAAACATTCAGTACTTC
v_gene: TRBV27; abundance: NA; d_gene: TRBD2; len: 13; j_gene: TRBJ2-1; CDR3aa: CASRLAGENEQFF; CDR3nt: TGTGCCAGCAGGCTAGCGGGAGAGAATGAGCAGTTCTTC
v_gene: TRBV13; abundance: NA; d_gene: NA; len: 16; j_gene: TRBJ2-2; CDR3aa: CASRQNSHSNTGELFF; CDR3nt: TGTGCCAGCAGACAAAACAGCCATTCGAACACCGGGGAGCTGTTTTTT
v_gene: TRBV9; abundance: few; d_gene: NA; len: 14; j_gene: TRBJ1-3; CDR3aa: CASSPYSSGNTIYF; CDR3nt: TGTGCCAGCAGCCCCTACAGCTCTGGAAACACCATATATTTT
v_gene: TRBV13; abundance: NA; d_gene: NA; len: 13; j_gene: TRBJ1-2; CDR3aa: CASSLRGNYGYTF; CDR3nt: TGTGCCAGCAGCTTAAGGGGTAACTATGGCTACACCTTC
v_gene: TRBV2; abundance: NA; d_gene: NA; len: 13; j_gene: TRBJ2-2; CDR3aa: CASTTRGTGELFF; CDR3nt: TGTGCCAGCACGACCCGGGGCACCGGGGAGCTGTTTTTT
v_gene: TRBV6-5; abundance: many; d_gene: TRBD2; len: 15; j_gene: TRBJ2-7; CDR3aa: CASRPPGLAGGEQYF; CDR3nt: TGTGCCAGCAGGCCGCCGGGACTAGCGGGAGGAGAGCAGTACTTC
v_gene: TRBV5-1; abundance: once; d_gene: NA; len: 15; j_gene: TRBJ2-2; CDR3aa: CASSGRGEATAELFF; CDR3nt: TGCGCCAGCAGCGGGAGGGGGGAGGCCACCGCGGAGCTGTTTTTT
v_gene: TRBV11-2; abundance: NA; d_gene: NA; len: 13; j_gene: TRBJ1-1; CDR3aa: CASSLDGGREAFF; CDR3nt: TGTGCCAGCAGCTTGGATGGGGGGAGAGAAGCTTTCTTT
v_gene: TRBV7-3; abundance: NA; d_gene: TRBD2; len: 15; j_gene: TRBJ2-3; CDR3aa: CASSSRLAGVDTQYF; CDR3nt: TGTGCCAGCAGTTCCAGACTAGCGGGAGTGGATACGCAGTATTTT
v_gene: TRBV2; abundance: NA; d_gene: NA; len: 13; j_gene: TRBJ1-5; CDR3aa: CASRRDPGEPQHF; CDR3nt: TGTGCCAGCAGACGGGACCCGGGGGAGCCCCAGCATTTT
v_gene: TRBV28; abundance: NA; d_gene: TRBD2; len: 15; j_gene: TRBJ2-7; CDR3aa: CASSPGLAGIYEQYF; CDR3nt: TGTGCCAGCAGTCCGGGACTAGCGGGAATCTACGAGCAGTACTTC